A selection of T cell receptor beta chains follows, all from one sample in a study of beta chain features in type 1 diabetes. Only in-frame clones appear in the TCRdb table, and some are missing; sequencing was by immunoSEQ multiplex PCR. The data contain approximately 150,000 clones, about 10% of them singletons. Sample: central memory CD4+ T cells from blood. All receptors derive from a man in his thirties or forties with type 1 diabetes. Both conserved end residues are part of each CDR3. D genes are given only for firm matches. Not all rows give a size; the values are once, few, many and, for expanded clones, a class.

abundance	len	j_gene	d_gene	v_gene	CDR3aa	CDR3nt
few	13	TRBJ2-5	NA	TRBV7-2	CASSFRREETQYF	TGTGCCAGCAGCTTTAGACGGGAGGAGACCCAGTACTTC
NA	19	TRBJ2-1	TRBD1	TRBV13	CASSSKGRTGVGSYNEQFF	TGTGCCAGCAGCTCGAAGGGGAGGACAGGGGTTGGTTCCTACAATGAGCAGTTCTTC
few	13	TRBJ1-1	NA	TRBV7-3	CASSQGSDTEAFF	TGTGCCAGCAGCCAGGGTTCCGACACTGAAGCTTTCTTT
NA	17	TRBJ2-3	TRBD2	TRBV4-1	CASSRPPGLAGTDTQYF	TGCGCCAGCAGCCGTCCACCGGGACTAGCGGGCACAGATACGCAGTATTTT
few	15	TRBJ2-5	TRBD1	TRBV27	CASSHRGDGQETQYF	TGTGCCAGCAGCCACAGGGGAGATGGGCAAGAGACCCAGTACTTC
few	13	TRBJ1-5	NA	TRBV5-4	CASSPGDRQPQHF	TGTGCCAGCAGCCCCGGCGACAGGCAGCCCCAGCATTTT
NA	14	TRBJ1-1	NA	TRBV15	CATSRDLIDDRAFF	TGTGCCACCAGCAGAGATCTGATCGACGACAGGGCTTTCTTT
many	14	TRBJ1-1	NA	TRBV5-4	CASSLGQANTEAFF	TGTGCCAGCAGCTTGGGACAGGCGAACACTGAAGCTTTCTTT
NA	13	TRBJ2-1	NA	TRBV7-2	CASSLGEYNEQFF	TGTGCCAGCAGCCTCGGAGAATACAATGAGCAGTTCTTC
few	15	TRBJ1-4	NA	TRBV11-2	CASSIQTGGYEKLFF	TGTGCCAGCAGCATTCAGACCGGGGGGTATGAAAAACTGTTTTTT
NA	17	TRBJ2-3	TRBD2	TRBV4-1	CASSQAAGLAEGDTQYF	TGCGCCAGCAGCCAGGCCGCCGGACTAGCCGAAGGAGATACGCAGTATTTT
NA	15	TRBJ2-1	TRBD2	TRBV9	CASSVVSGGVNEQFF	TGTGCCAGCAGCGTAGTAAGCGGGGGCGTCAATGAGCAGTTCTTC
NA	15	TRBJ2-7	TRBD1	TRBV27	CASSLKTGWAYEQYF	TGTGCCAGCAGTTTAAAGACAGGGTGGGCGTACGAGCAGTACTTC
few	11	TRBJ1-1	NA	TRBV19	CASSRRTEAFF	TGTGCCAGTAGTCGGAGGACTGAAGCTTTCTTT
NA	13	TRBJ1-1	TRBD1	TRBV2	CASRAQTGVEAFF	TGTGCCAGCAGAGCCCAAACAGGGGTTGAAGCTTTCTTT
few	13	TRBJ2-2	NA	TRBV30	CAWTTRNTGELFF	TGTGCCTGGACAACAAGGAACACCGGGGAGCTGTTTTTT
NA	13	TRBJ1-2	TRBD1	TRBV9	CASSVGQGRGYTF	TGTGCCAGCAGCGTAGGACAGGGAAGAGGCTACACCTTC